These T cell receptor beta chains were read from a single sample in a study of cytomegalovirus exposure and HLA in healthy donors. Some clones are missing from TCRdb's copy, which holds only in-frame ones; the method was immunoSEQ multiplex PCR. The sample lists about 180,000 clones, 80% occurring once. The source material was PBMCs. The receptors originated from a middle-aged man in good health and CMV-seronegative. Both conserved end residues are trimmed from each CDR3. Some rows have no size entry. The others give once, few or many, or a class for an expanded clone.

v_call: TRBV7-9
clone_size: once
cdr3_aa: ASSLDRSSYEQY

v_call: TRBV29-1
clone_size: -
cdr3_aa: SALSGMGARETQY

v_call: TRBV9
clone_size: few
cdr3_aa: ASSVGGSATYEQY

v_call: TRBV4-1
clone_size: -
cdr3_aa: ASSQDLAGGSYEQY

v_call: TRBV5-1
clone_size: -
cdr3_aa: ASRPDRAEQY

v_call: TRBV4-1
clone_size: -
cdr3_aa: ASSQGQVFNTGELF

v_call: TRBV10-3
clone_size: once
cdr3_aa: AISGGSTGGTGELF

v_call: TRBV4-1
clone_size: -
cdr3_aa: ASSPRQGGNTGELF

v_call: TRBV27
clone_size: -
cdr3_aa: ASRGLAGGETQY

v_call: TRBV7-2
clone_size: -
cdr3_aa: ASSWTGAGEQF

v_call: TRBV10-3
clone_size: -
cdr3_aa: AISEGQGHGYT

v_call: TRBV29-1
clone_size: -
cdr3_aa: SVDLAGGWDTQY

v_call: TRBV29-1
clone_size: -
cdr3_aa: SVERGGNEQF

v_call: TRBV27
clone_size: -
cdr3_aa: ASSLTRGGQETQY

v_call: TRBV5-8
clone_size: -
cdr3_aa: ASSRRRLNYGYT

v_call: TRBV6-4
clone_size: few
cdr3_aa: ASSDSAGGFNSPLH

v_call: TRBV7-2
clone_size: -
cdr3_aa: ASSPRLAGFSSGELF

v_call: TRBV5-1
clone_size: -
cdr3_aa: ASYEPGGVDTQY

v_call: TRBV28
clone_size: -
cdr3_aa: ASMDRVYSNQPQH

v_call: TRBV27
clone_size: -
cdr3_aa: ASRREGLPRYEQY

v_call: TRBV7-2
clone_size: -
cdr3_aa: ASSSYSGGPYEQY

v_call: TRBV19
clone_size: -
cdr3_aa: ASDRQGNNQPQH

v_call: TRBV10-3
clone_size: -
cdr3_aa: AISESGAINTEAF

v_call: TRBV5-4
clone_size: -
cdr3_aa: ASASGVNTEAF

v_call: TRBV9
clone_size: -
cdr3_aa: ASSVQVGSYNEQF

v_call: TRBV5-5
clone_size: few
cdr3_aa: ASSLDMAVLALS

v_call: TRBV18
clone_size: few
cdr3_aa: ASSPPGLAGNVDEQF

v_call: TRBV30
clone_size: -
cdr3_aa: ARPGNTGELF

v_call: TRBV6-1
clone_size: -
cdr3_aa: ASSETSGRGSYEQY

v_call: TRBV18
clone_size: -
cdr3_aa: ASSQTTGGLATEAF